The text below deals with one TCR beta chain. A clone one base away is much larger, so this may be a read error. TCR beta cDNA came from approximately 0.55 ug total RNA, primed with a constant-region primer. Three nested multiplex PCR rounds, a slightly modified ARM-PCR method, built the TCR beta libraries. Using its own MiXCR run on the multiplex PCR reads, TCRdb lists one record per CDR3 protein. The data contain fewer than 400,000 distinct CDR3 sequences, around three fifths of them singletons. The record originates from a study of tumor-infiltrating lymphocytes in primary liver carcinoma. Study at large: Patients comprised men and women whose ages fell between 30 and 69 years.

Extraction also yielded germline DNA, while blood RNA was obtained from unsorted whole blood. Before any surgery took place, four milliliters of peripheral blood were collected. The sequenced sample was peripheral blood. The source of this sequence is a man aged 40-55 years with primary liver carcinoma and hepatitis B virus infection.

The CDR3, as DNA: TGTGTCAGCAGAGAACAGGGGAGCTCCTACGAGCAGTACTTC. Translated, it gives CVSREQGSSYEQYF. This chain links TRBV12-3 or TRBV12-4 with TRBJ2-7; 7 bases match TRBD1. The CDR3 is made up of 14 amino acids.